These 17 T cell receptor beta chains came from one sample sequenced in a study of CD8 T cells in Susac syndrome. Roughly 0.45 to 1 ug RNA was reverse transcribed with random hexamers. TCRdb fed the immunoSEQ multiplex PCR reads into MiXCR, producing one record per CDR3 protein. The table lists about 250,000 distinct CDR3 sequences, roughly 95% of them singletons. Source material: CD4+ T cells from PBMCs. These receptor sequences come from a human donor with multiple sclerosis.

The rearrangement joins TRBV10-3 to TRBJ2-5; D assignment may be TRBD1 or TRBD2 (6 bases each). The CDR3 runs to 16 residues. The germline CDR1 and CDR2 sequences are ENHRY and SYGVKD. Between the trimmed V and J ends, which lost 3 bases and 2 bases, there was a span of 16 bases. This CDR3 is CAISDSSGAGQETQYF. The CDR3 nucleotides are TGTGCCATCAGTGATTCCTCAGGGGCGGGGCAAGAGACCCAGTACTTC.

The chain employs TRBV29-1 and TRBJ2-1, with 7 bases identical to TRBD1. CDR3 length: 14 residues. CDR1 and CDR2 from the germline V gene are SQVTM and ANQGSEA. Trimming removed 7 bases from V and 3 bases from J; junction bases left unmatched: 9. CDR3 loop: CSATGDRGYNEQFF. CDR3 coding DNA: TGCAGCGCAACCGGGGACAGAGGCTACAATGAGCAGTTCTTC.

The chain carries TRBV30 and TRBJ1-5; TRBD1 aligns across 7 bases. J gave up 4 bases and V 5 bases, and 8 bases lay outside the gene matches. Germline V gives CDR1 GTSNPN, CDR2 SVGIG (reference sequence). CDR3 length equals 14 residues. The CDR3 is CAWSTGWGNQPQHF. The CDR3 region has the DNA TGTGCCTGGTCGACAGGGTGGGGTAATCAGCCCCAGCATTTT.

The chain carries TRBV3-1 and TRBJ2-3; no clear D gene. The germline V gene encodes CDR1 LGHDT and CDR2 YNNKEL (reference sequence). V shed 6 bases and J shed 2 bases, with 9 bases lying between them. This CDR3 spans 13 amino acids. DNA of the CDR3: TGTGCCAGCAGTCCAACCCCCACAGATACGCAGTATTTT. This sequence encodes CASSPTPTDTQYF.

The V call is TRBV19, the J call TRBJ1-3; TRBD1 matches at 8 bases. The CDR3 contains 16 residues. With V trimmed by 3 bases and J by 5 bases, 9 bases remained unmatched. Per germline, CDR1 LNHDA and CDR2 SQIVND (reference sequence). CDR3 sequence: CASSIAGRTGRNTIYF. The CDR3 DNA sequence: TGTGCCAGTAGTATCGCCGGACGGACAGGGAGAAACACCATATATTTT.

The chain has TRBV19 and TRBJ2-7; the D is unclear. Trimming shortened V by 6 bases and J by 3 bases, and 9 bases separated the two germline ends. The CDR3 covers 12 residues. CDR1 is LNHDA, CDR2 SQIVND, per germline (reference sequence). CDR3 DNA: TGTGCCAGTAGACTTCTAGGCTACGAGCAGTACGTC. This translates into CASRLLGYEQYV.

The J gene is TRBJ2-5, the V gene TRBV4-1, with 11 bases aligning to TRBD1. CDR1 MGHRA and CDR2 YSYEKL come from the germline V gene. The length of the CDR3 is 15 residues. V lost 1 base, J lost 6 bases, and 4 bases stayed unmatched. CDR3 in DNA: TGCGCCAGCAGCCAAGCCGGACAGGGGGCCCAGACCCAGTACTTC. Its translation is CASSQAGQGAQTQYF.

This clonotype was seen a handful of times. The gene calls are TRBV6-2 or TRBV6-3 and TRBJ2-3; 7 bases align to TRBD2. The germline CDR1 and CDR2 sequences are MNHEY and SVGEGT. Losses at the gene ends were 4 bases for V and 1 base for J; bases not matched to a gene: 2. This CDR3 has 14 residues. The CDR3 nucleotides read TGTGCCAGCAGTTCTAGCGGCCGCACAGATACGCAGTATTTT. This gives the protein CASSSSGRTDTQYF.

The CDR3 nucleotides are TGTGCCAGCACCTTGGGAGGGAGATGGACCGGGGAGCTGTTTTTT. This encodes CASTLGGRWTGELFF. V is TRBV12-3 or TRBV12-4 and J is TRBJ2-2; 7 nucleotides agree with TRBD2. The CDR3 spans 15 residues. V lost 7 bases, J lost 5 bases, and 10 bases stayed unmatched.

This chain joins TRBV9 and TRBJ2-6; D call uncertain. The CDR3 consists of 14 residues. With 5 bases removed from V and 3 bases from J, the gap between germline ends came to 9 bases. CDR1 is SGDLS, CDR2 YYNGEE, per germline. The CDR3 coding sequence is TGTGCCAGCAGTGCTAGGGTTGGGGCCAACGTCCTGACTTTC. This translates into CASSARVGANVLTF.

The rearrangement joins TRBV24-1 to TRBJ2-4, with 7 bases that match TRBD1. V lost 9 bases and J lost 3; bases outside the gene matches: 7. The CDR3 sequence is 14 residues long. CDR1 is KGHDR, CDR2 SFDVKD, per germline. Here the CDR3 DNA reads TGTGCCACCTCCAGCGACAGGGACAAAAACATTCAGTACTTC. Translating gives CATSSDRDKNIQYF.

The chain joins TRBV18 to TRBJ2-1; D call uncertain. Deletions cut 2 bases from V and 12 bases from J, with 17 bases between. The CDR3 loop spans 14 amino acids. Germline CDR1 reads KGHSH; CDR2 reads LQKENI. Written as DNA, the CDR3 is TGTGCCAGCTCACCATCCGTAGCCCAACGGGTGCAGTTCTTC. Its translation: CASSPSVAQRVQFF. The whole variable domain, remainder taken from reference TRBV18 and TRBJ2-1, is NAGVMQNPRHLVRRRGQEARLRCSPMKGHSHVYWYRQLPEEGLKFMVYLQKENIIDESGMPKERFSAEFPKEGPSILRIQQVVRGDSAAYFCASSPSVAQRVQFFGPGTRLTVL.

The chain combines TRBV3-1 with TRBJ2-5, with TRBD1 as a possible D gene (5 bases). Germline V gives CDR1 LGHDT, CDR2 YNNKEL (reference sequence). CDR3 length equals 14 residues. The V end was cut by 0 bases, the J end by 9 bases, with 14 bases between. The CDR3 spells CASSQERPPRAQYF. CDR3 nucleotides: TGTGCCAGCAGCCAAGAGAGGCCCCCCAGGGCCCAGTACTTC.

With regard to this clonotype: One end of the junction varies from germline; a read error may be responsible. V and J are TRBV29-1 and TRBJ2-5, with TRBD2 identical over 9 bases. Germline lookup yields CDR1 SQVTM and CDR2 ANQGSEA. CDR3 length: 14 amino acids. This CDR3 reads CSVEGLATRETQYF. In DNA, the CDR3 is TGCAGCGTGGAAGGACTAGCGACACGGGAGACCCAGTACTTC.

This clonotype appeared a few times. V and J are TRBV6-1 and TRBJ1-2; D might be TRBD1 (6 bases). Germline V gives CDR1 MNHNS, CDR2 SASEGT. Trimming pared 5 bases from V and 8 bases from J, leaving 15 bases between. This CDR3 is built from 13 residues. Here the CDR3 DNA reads TGTGCCAGCAGTTCTTCCAGGGGATACGGCTACACCTTC. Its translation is CASSSSRGYGYTF.

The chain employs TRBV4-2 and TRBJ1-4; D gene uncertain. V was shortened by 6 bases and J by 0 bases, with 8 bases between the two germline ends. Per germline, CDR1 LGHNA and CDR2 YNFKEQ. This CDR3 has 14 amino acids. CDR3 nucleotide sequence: TGTGCCAGCAGACCGGATGCAACTAATGAAAAACTGTTTTTT. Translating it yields CASRPDATNEKLFF.

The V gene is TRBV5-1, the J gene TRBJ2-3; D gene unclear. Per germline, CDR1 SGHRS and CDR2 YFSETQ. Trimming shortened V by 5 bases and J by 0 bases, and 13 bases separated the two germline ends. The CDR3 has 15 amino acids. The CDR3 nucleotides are TGCGCCAGCAGTGAGTTAAGCCCTAGCACAGATACGCAGTATTTT. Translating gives CASSELSPSTDTQYF.